What follows are 7 T cell receptor beta chains derived from one specimen sequenced in a study of identical twins. A single record per CDR3 protein comes from TCRdb applying MiXCR to the 5' RACE reads. The repertoire includes about 240,000 distinct CDR3 sequences, 10% of them detected once, and approximately 9.1% sits in the top ten. Sequenced sample: memory T cells sorted from blood. The receptors were sampled from a man in his fifties in good health.

Ten or more counts support this clonotype. This sequence joins TRBV30 and TRBJ2-3, with D perhaps matching TRBD1 or TRBD2 (5 bases each). Per germline, CDR1 GTSNPN and CDR2 SVGIG (reference sequence). Trimming shortened V by 2 bases and J by 4 bases, and 19 bases separated the two germline ends. This CDR3 comprises 16 residues. The CDR3 loop reads CAWSPRGRFLPDTQYF. The CDR3 DNA sequence: TGTGCCTGGAGTCCCCGGGGACGTTTTCTGCCAGATACGCAGTATTTT.

This chain joins TRBV9 and TRBJ2-2; 7 bases map to TRBD2. Per germline, CDR1 SGDLS and CDR2 YYNGEE. This CDR3 contains 14 residues. V gave up 3 bases and J gave up 9 bases; unmatched junction bases: 8. CDR3 protein: CASSGGSRSWELFF. The CDR3 bases are TGTGCCAGCAGCGGCGGGAGTAGGTCTTGGGAGCTGTTTTTT. Together with reference TRBV9 and TRBJ2-2, the CDR3 gives the full variable domain: DSGVTQTPKHLITATGQRVTLRCSPRSGDLSVYWYQQSLDQGLQFLIQYYNGEERAKGNILERFSAQQFPDLHSELNLSSLELGDSALYFCASSGGSRSWELFFGEGSRLTVL.

The rearrangement links TRBV7-9 to TRBJ2-7; D uncertain. Trimming left V 8 bases short and J 1 base short, with 12 bases between. The CDR3 is 13 amino acids. Looked up from germline, CDR1 is SEHNR and CDR2 is FQNEAQ (reference sequence). This CDR3 is CASAQQSSYEQYF. For the CDR3, the DNA is TGTGCCAGCGCTCAACAGTCGTCCTACGAGCAGTACTTC.

The V gene is TRBV5-1, the J gene TRBJ2-3; D not resolved. Trimming cost V 6 bases and J 3 bases, with 11 bases left between them. The germline gives CDR1 SGHRS, CDR2 YFSETQ. CDR3 size: 13 residues. Written as DNA, the CDR3 is TGCGCCAGCAACGATCTTGGAACAGATACGCAGTATTTT. Translation: CASNDLGTDTQYF. The full variable domain, completed using reference TRBV5-1 and TRBJ2-3, is KAGVTQTPRYLIKTRGQQVTLSCSPISGHRSVSWYQQTPGQGLQFLFEYFSETQRNKGNFPGRFSGRQFSNSRSEMNVSTLELGDSALYLCASNDLGTDTQYFGPGTRLTVL.

This clonotype was picked up a small number of times. This rearrangement joins TRBV7-8 to TRBJ2-2, with 8 bases lining up with TRBD2. The CDR3 totals 15 residues. J was trimmed by 3 bases and V by 4 bases; bases with no gene match: 4. Per the germline V gene, CDR1 is SGHVS and CDR2 is FQNEAQ. The CDR3 region is CASSSLAGYTGELFF. The CDR3 DNA reads as TGTGCCAGCAGCTCCTTAGCGGGGTACACCGGGGAGCTGTTTTTT.

The chain joins TRBV6-1 to TRBJ2-7, with TRBD1 as a possible D gene (6 bases). CDR1 MNHNS and CDR2 SASEGT come from the germline V gene. The CDR3 is 13 amino acids. V dropped 4 bases and J dropped 1 base, with 8 bases sitting between them. CDR3 coding DNA: TGTGCCAGCAGTGTCAGGGGTTCCTACGAGCAGTACTTC. It is translated as CASSVRGSYEQYF.

J is TRBJ1-4 and V is TRBV7-9, with 7 bases matching TRBD1. In germline, CDR1 is SEHNR, CDR2 FQNEAQ (reference sequence). With V trimmed by 8 bases and J by 1 base, 13 bases remained unmatched. The CDR3 covers 17 residues. DNA for the CDR3: TGTGCCAGCTCCCGGGACAGAGTCACGATAACTAATGAAAAACTGTTTTTT. This codes for CASSRDRVTITNEKLFF. The full variable domain, rest sourced from reference TRBV7-9 and TRBJ1-4, is DTGVSQNPRHKITKRGQNVTFRCDPISEHNRLYWYRQTLGQGPEFLTYFQNEAQLEKSRLLSDRFSAERPKGSFSTLEIQRTEQGDSAMYLCASSRDRVTITNEKLFFGSGTQLSVL.